These T cell receptor beta chains were read from a single sample in a study of CD4 T cells in relation to SARS-CoV-2 and coronaviruses. Here immunoSEQ multiplex PCR was the method, and the copy in TCRdb shows in-frame clones only, minus some. The sample has tens of thousands of clones, about three quarters seen once. Their antigens remain unidentified. Sequenced: CD4+ T cells from PBMCs, cultured in vitro. The receptors derive from a human donor in good health. Both conserved end residues are part of each CDR3. The D gene is left open where the match is weak. Some rows have no size entry. The others give once, few or many, or a class for an expanded clone.

j_call: TRBJ1-3
cdr3_length: 16
clone_size: .
d_call: TRBD1
v_call: TRBV5-5
cdr3_aa: CASSSYHRGSGNTIYF
cdr3_nt: TGTGCCAGCAGCTCATACCACAGGGGCTCTGGAAACACCATATATTTT

j_call: TRBJ2-7
cdr3_length: 18
clone_size: .
d_call: .
v_call: TRBV3-1/TRBV3-2
cdr3_aa: CASSRKRRSVGPLYEQYF
cdr3_nt: TGTGCCAGCAGCCGAAAGAGGCGGTCCGTAGGACCCCTCTACGAGCAGTACTTC

j_call: TRBJ1-2
cdr3_length: 11
clone_size: .
d_call: .
v_call: TRBV2
cdr3_aa: CASTRDYGYTF
cdr3_nt: TGTGCCAGCACAAGGGACTATGGCTACACCTTC

j_call: TRBJ1-2
cdr3_length: 11
clone_size: .
d_call: .
v_call: TRBV2
cdr3_aa: CASSESYGYTF
cdr3_nt: TGTGCCAGCAGTGAATCCTATGGCTACACCTTC

j_call: TRBJ2-2
cdr3_length: 16
clone_size: .
d_call: .
v_call: TRBV11-3
cdr3_aa: CASSPRVGGLTGELFF
cdr3_nt: TGTGCCAGCAGCCCTCGCGTCGGGGGGCTCACCGGGGAGCTGTTTTTT

j_call: TRBJ1-4
cdr3_length: 15
clone_size: few
d_call: .
v_call: TRBV4-1
cdr3_aa: CASSQEGGIAEKLFF
cdr3_nt: TGCGCCAGCAGCCAAGAAGGCGGTATTGCTGAAAAACTGTTTTTT

j_call: TRBJ2-1
cdr3_length: 15
clone_size: .
d_call: .
v_call: TRBV7-6
cdr3_aa: CASSLVGVLNNEQFF
cdr3_nt: TGTGCCAGCAGCTTAGTCGGTGTCCTAAACAATGAGCAGTTCTTC

j_call: TRBJ1-1
cdr3_length: 16
clone_size: .
d_call: .
v_call: TRBV4-1
cdr3_aa: CASRNQVVRANTEAFF
cdr3_nt: TGCGCCAGCAGAAACCAAGTAGTGCGGGCGAACACTGAAGCTTTCTTT

j_call: TRBJ1-5
cdr3_length: 13
clone_size: once
d_call: .
v_call: TRBV4-3
cdr3_aa: CASSQGMDQPQHF
cdr3_nt: TGCGCCAGCAGTCAAGGGATGGATCAGCCCCAGCATTTT

j_call: TRBJ2-3
cdr3_length: 16
clone_size: .
d_call: TRBD2
v_call: TRBV3-1/TRBV3-2
cdr3_aa: CASSLHSGGAADTQYF
cdr3_nt: TGTGCCAGCAGCCTTCACAGCGGGGGGGCCGCAGATACGCAGTATTTT

j_call: TRBJ2-7
cdr3_length: 17
clone_size: .
d_call: TRBD2
v_call: TRBV23-1
cdr3_aa: CASSQSPSVAGIYEQYF
cdr3_nt: TGCGCCAGCAGTCAATCCCCCTCGGTAGCGGGTATCTACGAGCAGTACTTC

j_call: TRBJ2-1
cdr3_length: 14
clone_size: .
d_call: .
v_call: TRBV9
cdr3_aa: CASSVSADYNEQFF
cdr3_nt: TGTGCCAGCAGCGTATCAGCCGATTACAATGAGCAGTTCTTC

j_call: TRBJ1-1
cdr3_length: 16
clone_size: .
d_call: TRBD1
v_call: TRBV10-3
cdr3_aa: CAISETLQGQNTEAFF
cdr3_nt: TGTGCCATCAGTGAAACCTTACAGGGGCAGAACACTGAAGCTTTCTTT

j_call: TRBJ2-1
cdr3_length: 13
clone_size: .
d_call: .
v_call: TRBV19
cdr3_aa: CASSMRADNEQFF
cdr3_nt: TGTGCCAGTAGTATGAGGGCAGACAATGAGCAGTTCTTC

j_call: TRBJ2-3
cdr3_length: 15
clone_size: .
d_call: .
v_call: TRBV19
cdr3_aa: CASSLRRVGTDTQYF
cdr3_nt: TGTGCCAGTAGTCTGAGGAGGGTCGGCACAGATACGCAGTATTTT

j_call: TRBJ2-5
cdr3_length: 16
clone_size: .
d_call: TRBD2
v_call: TRBV7-9
cdr3_aa: CASSSWTSRNQETQYF
cdr3_nt: TGTGCCAGCAGCTCCTGGACTAGCAGAAACCAAGAGACCCAGTACTTC

j_call: TRBJ1-2
cdr3_length: 17
clone_size: .
d_call: TRBD1
v_call: TRBV4-3
cdr3_aa: CASSQEGVAGGFYGYTF
cdr3_nt: TGCGCCAGCAGCCAAGAAGGCGTCGCAGGGGGCTTCTATGGCTACACCTTC

j_call: TRBJ2-1
cdr3_length: 17
clone_size: .
d_call: TRBD2
v_call: TRBV4-1
cdr3_aa: CASSRGGLAILGNEQFF
cdr3_nt: TGCGCCAGCAGCCGCGGAGGACTAGCTATTTTGGGGAATGAGCAGTTCTTC

j_call: TRBJ2-7
cdr3_length: 17
clone_size: .
d_call: TRBD1
v_call: TRBV28
cdr3_aa: CASRSGTGGFDGYEQYF
cdr3_nt: TGTGCCAGCAGGTCCGGGACAGGGGGTTTCGACGGGTACGAGCAGTACTTC

j_call: TRBJ1-4
cdr3_length: 14
clone_size: .
d_call: TRBD1
v_call: TRBV13
cdr3_aa: CASSGTGGQEKLFF
cdr3_nt: TGTGCCAGCAGCGGAACAGGGGGTCAGGAAAAACTGTTTTTT

j_call: TRBJ2-3
cdr3_length: 14
clone_size: once
d_call: .
v_call: TRBV7-8
cdr3_aa: CASSLVASGDTQYF
cdr3_nt: TGTGCCAGCAGCTTAGTGGCTAGTGGGGATACGCAGTATTTT

j_call: TRBJ1-5
cdr3_length: 13
clone_size: .
d_call: TRBD1
v_call: TRBV30
cdr3_aa: CAWSRGQGQPQHF
cdr3_nt: TGTGCCTGGAGTAGAGGACAGGGTCAGCCCCAGCATTTT

j_call: TRBJ2-3
cdr3_length: 15
clone_size: .
d_call: .
v_call: TRBV30
cdr3_aa: CAWSARGTGRDTQYF
cdr3_nt: TGTGCCTGGAGTGCTAGAGGAACAGGGAGGGATACGCAGTATTTT

j_call: TRBJ2-7
cdr3_length: 15
clone_size: few
d_call: TRBD2
v_call: TRBV6-6
cdr3_aa: CASNRLAGGPGEQYF
cdr3_nt: TGTGCCAGCAACAGACTAGCGGGAGGGCCTGGCGAGCAGTACTTC

j_call: TRBJ2-5
cdr3_length: 12
clone_size: .
d_call: .
v_call: TRBV13
cdr3_aa: CASSRDIETQYF
cdr3_nt: TGTGCCAGCAGCCGGGACATCGAGACCCAGTACTTC

j_call: TRBJ2-5
cdr3_length: 14
clone_size: .
d_call: .
v_call: TRBV3-1/TRBV3-2
cdr3_aa: CASSQSGSTETQYF
cdr3_nt: TGTGCCAGCAGCCAATCGGGTTCTACGGAGACCCAGTACTTC

j_call: TRBJ2-2
cdr3_length: 18
clone_size: .
d_call: TRBD2
v_call: TRBV3-1/TRBV3-2
cdr3_aa: CASSQDERTSGNTGELFF
cdr3_nt: TGTGCCAGCAGCCAAGATGAGAGGACTAGCGGAAACACCGGGGAGCTGTTTTTT

j_call: TRBJ2-7
cdr3_length: 14
clone_size: .
d_call: .
v_call: TRBV5-6
cdr3_aa: CASSSRGGLHEQYF
cdr3_nt: TGTGCCAGCAGCTCAAGGGGGGGGCTTCACGAGCAGTACTTC

j_call: TRBJ1-5
cdr3_length: 13
clone_size: .
d_call: .
v_call: TRBV6-1
cdr3_aa: CASSEVTGQPQHF
cdr3_nt: TGTGCCAGCAGTGAAGTAACTGGCCAGCCCCAGCATTTT

j_call: TRBJ2-2
cdr3_length: 15
clone_size: .
d_call: TRBD1
v_call: TRBV6-5
cdr3_aa: CASSSGQDNTGELFF
cdr3_nt: TGTGCCAGCAGTTCGGGACAGGACAACACCGGGGAGCTGTTTTTT

j_call: TRBJ1-2
cdr3_length: 13
clone_size: few
d_call: .
v_call: TRBV30
cdr3_aa: CAWSYGTEYGYTF
cdr3_nt: TGTGCCTGGAGTTACGGGACTGAGTATGGCTACACCTTC

j_call: TRBJ2-7
cdr3_length: 12
clone_size: few
d_call: TRBD2
v_call: TRBV25-1
cdr3_aa: CASRGLVNEQYF
cdr3_nt: TGTGCCAGCAGAGGACTAGTCAACGAGCAGTACTTC

j_call: TRBJ2-5
cdr3_length: 13
clone_size: few
d_call: TRBD2
v_call: TRBV12-3/TRBV12-4
cdr3_aa: CASSSSSGETQYF
cdr3_nt: TGTGCCAGCAGTTCCTCTAGCGGGGAGACCCAGTACTTC

j_call: TRBJ1-2
cdr3_length: 16
clone_size: .
d_call: TRBD1
v_call: TRBV3-1/TRBV3-2
cdr3_aa: CASSPYLATGFYGYTF
cdr3_nt: TGTGCCAGCAGTCCCTACTTAGCGACAGGGTTCTATGGCTACACCTTC

j_call: TRBJ1-3
cdr3_length: 14
clone_size: .
d_call: .
v_call: TRBV4-2
cdr3_aa: CASSQDLIGNTIYF
cdr3_nt: TGTGCCAGCAGCCAAGATCTGATCGGAAACACCATATATTTT

j_call: TRBJ1-5
cdr3_length: 15
clone_size: .
d_call: .
v_call: TRBV21-1
cdr3_aa: CASSKGPGDDQPQHF
cdr3_nt: TGTGCCAGCAGCAAAGGCCCCGGGGACGATCAGCCCCAGCATTTT

j_call: TRBJ2-7
cdr3_length: 13
clone_size: .
d_call: .
v_call: TRBV18
cdr3_aa: CASSPGVSYEQYF
cdr3_nt: TGTGCCAGCTCACCCGGGGTCTCCTACGAGCAGTACTTC

j_call: TRBJ1-2
cdr3_length: 18
clone_size: .
d_call: TRBD1
v_call: TRBV6-1
cdr3_aa: CASSELVAGGPYNYGYTF
cdr3_nt: TGTGCCAGCAGTGAACTGGTGGCAGGGGGCCCCTATAACTATGGCTACACCTTC

j_call: TRBJ2-1
cdr3_length: 11
clone_size: .
d_call: .
v_call: TRBV11-3
cdr3_aa: CASGQGDEQFF
cdr3_nt: TGTGCCAGCGGGCAGGGTGATGAGCAGTTCTTC

j_call: TRBJ2-1
cdr3_length: 15
clone_size: .
d_call: .
v_call: TRBV5-4
cdr3_aa: CASSLGSGDGNEQFF
cdr3_nt: TGTGCCAGCAGCTTGGGGTCAGGGGACGGCAATGAGCAGTTCTTC

j_call: TRBJ2-5
cdr3_length: 14
clone_size: once
d_call: TRBD1
v_call: TRBV25-1
cdr3_aa: CASSVYRGRETQYF
cdr3_nt: TGTGCCAGCAGTGTTTACAGGGGGCGAGAGACCCAGTACTTC

j_call: TRBJ2-2
cdr3_length: 14
clone_size: hyperexpanded
d_call: TRBD2
v_call: TRBV30
cdr3_aa: CAWSVRGRTGELFF
cdr3_nt: TGTGCCTGGAGTGTACGCGGGAGGACCGGGGAGCTGTTTTTT

j_call: TRBJ1-4
cdr3_length: 13
clone_size: .
d_call: .
v_call: TRBV18
cdr3_aa: CASSLQDLEKLFF
cdr3_nt: TGTGCCAGTTCGCTTCAGGACTTAGAAAAACTGTTTTTT

j_call: TRBJ1-2
cdr3_length: 14
clone_size: .
d_call: TRBD1
v_call: TRBV5-1
cdr3_aa: CASSLRTGGYGYTF
cdr3_nt: TGCGCCAGCAGCTTGAGGACAGGGGGGTATGGCTACACCTTC

j_call: TRBJ2-6
cdr3_length: 17
clone_size: once
d_call: TRBD2
v_call: TRBV7-8
cdr3_aa: CASALGSGGGGANVLTF
cdr3_nt: TGTGCCAGCGCCTTAGGTAGCGGGGGGGGCGGGGCCAACGTCCTGACTTTC

j_call: TRBJ1-5
cdr3_length: 14
clone_size: .
d_call: .
v_call: TRBV29-1
cdr3_aa: CSVGEGWGNQPQHF
cdr3_nt: TGCAGCGTTGGCGAGGGATGGGGCAATCAGCCCCAGCATTTT

j_call: TRBJ2-1
cdr3_length: 15
clone_size: .
d_call: .
v_call: TRBV27
cdr3_aa: CASSFAGARVSKQFF
cdr3_nt: TGTGCCAGCAGTTTCGCGGGGGCCCGGGTGAGTAAGCAGTTCTTC

j_call: TRBJ2-7
cdr3_length: 14
clone_size: few
d_call: .
v_call: TRBV5-1
cdr3_aa: CASSLAGPGSEQYF
cdr3_nt: TGCGCCAGCAGCTTGGCCGGACCGGGGTCCGAGCAGTACTTC

j_call: TRBJ2-7
cdr3_length: 14
clone_size: .
d_call: TRBD1
v_call: TRBV4-2
cdr3_aa: CASSQGTGHYEQYF
cdr3_nt: TGTGCCAGCAGCCAGGGGACAGGTCACTACGAGCAGTACTTC